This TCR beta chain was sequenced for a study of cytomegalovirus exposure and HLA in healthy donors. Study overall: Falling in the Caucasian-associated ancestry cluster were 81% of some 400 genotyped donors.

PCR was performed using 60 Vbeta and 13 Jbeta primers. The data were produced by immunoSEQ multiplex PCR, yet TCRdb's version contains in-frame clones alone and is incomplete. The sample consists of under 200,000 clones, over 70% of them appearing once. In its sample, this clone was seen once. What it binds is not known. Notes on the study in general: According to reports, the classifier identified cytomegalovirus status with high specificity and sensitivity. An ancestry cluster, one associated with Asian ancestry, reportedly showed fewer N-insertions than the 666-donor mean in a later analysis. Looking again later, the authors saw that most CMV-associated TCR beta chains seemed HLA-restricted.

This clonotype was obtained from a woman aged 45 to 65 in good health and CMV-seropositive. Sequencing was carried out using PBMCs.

The CDR3 protein is CASSVQVNTEAFF. CDR3 nucleotide sequence: TGTGCCAGCAGCGTCCAGGTAAACACTGAAGCTTTCTTT. The J gene is TRBJ1-1, the V gene TRBV9, with D unclear. The CDR3 extends over 13 amino acids. V was shortened by 2 bases and J by 2 bases, with 7 bases between the two germline ends. In germline, CDR1 is SGDLS, CDR2 YYNGEE.